This T cell receptor beta chain originates from a study of cytomegalovirus exposure and HLA in healthy donors (dated by TCRdb to about 2017). With respect to the entire study: A later analysis indicated that the 100 to 150 validation repertoires were generated on the platform also employed for the roughly 730 repertoires of the first cohort. To predict cytomegalovirus infection status, the study brought together high-throughput TCR immunosequencing, statistical association of individual TCRs with disease status, and machine learning. Besides the first cohort of 550 to 750 subjects, a separate validation cohort made up of over 95 different subjects was used. The study aimed to test whether signatures of past pathogen exposure could be identified by cataloging public T cell receptors. General study outcomes and caveats: In a later analysis, TCRs clustered in the first cohort were found to also tend to co-occur in the approximately 120 validation repertoires, with about 93% of cluster scores above 0. The study listed approximately 150 TCR beta chains as associated with cytomegalovirus. A later analysis lacked HLA typing for the validation cohort, so it scored co-occurrence in that cohort across all 110 or so repertoires. Cytomegalovirus status was reported to be diagnosed by the classifier with high specificity and sensitivity in both the original and validation cohorts. While some public TCRs were present in many individuals, most TCR sequences turned up only very rarely across donors. It was suggested by the authors that the approach could potentially be generalized to other disease states and immunological phenotypes. In vitro tests confirmed that three of the cytomegalovirus-associated TCR beta chains recognize cytomegalovirus antigens.

Library generation was performed with the immunoSEQ multiplex PCR assay. Per the original workflow: A statistical classification framework was built for diagnosing cytomegalovirus status from the catalog of TCR beta chain sequences. The table was pulled from immuneACCESS by TCRdb, which kept in-frame rearrangements only. Such tables lose some clones; where checked, under half of the loss comes from unresolved V genes, and the rest has no known cause. That table gives V, J and clone size, and the DNA gave D and trimming. Recorded for this sample are roughly 330,000 clones; roughly nine tenths of them occurred a single time. The ten largest clones represent 0.95% to 1.5% of the sample. Details on this clone: Its antigen is still unknown. No much larger clone exists at a distance of one base, and base qualities are not known.

The donors belonged to the validation cohort of 120 subjects, which was separate from the approximately 610-subject first cohort. Per the germline V gene, SGDLS is the CDR1 and YYNGEE is the CDR2. From its cysteine to its phenylalanine, the CDR3 spans 16 amino acids. CDR3 DNA only is kept here, 48 bases in frame from base 1. The junction carries 17 bases between V and J, which are trimmed by 4 bases and 3 bases respectively. The sequenced sample consisted of PBMCs. The V and J genes are TRBV9 and TRBJ2-1; a weak D assignment points to TRBD2 (6 bases agree). The TCR sequence derives from a woman aged 25 to 39 in good health and CMV-seropositive. DNA sequence: TGTGCCAGCAGCCCCCGAGGGCGGGACGGCTACAATGAGCAGTTCTTC. This is translated as CASSPRGRDGYNEQFF.